This TCR beta chain was sequenced for a study of T cell responses to AZD1222 COVID-19 vaccine. Clones were sequenced by immunoSEQ multiplex PCR, and TCRdb holds only the in-frame ones, with some missing. The sample has over 130,000 clones; about 89% are singletons. Study-wide points: Baseline antibody screening turned up just five to seven seropositive AZD1222 recipients. The span of vaccine-associated CD4 TCRs extended across spike, with dominance at 160-218 and 743-854. Repertoire collection took place solely once the T cell response had peaked. Donors were mostly white British, more females; clonal diversity possibly underestimated.

With respect to this clone: Its antigen is as yet unknown.

V lost 6 bases and J lost 4, with 19 bases in between. The CDR3 extends over 17 amino acids. CDR1 and CDR2 from the germline V gene are MNHEY and SMNVEV (reference sequence). The TCR comes from an adult who received the MenACWY meningococcal vaccine as a control. Sequences were derived from peripheral blood, sampled 28 days after the second dose of the MenACWY control vaccine. The rearrangement uses TRBV27 and TRBJ1-6; D may be TRBD1 (6 bases). The CDR3 region is CASRLLSGAGYNSPLHF. The CDR3 bases are TGTGCCAGCAGGCTCCTATCGGGGGCAGGGTATAATTCACCCCTCCACTTT.